This T cell receptor (beta chain) was retrieved from a study of breast tumors, draining lymph nodes, adjacent tissues (TCRdb year 2016). Turning to the overall study: The study compared TCR beta repertoires across tumor, adjacent nontumor tissue and axillary lymph nodes from breast cancer patients. In human breast cancer, the study set out to evaluate how tumor, surrounding tissue and draining lymph node repertoires relate to one another and whether T cells may move between these sites. What the research found in general, with its limitations: The data were considered consistent with the idea that most tumor T cells come from the lymph node and then expand in tumor tissue. Tumors showed preferential V and J gene usage, and their T-cell repertoire diversity fell below that of lymph nodes yet above that of nontumor tissue. The conclusion that tumor T cells originate in lymph nodes was framed as consistent with a hypothesis rather than directly demonstrated. Tumor and nontumor tissue repertoires were significantly more similar in luminal-like than in basal-like breast cancer.

The sequencer was an Illumina HiSeq 2000. Multiplex PCR amplification was used to generate the TCR beta chain libraries. High-throughput sequencing was used to analyze the amplified TCR beta chain products. Using fastp at Q25 and MiXCR, TCRdb reprocessed the public reads and kept productive beta chains. Each CDR3 protein appears once, grouped with its most common genes and DNA. The table for this sample lists roughly 130,000 distinct CDR3 sequences; less than 20% of them were counted only once. About 3.7% of the sample belongs to the ten largest clones. The lymph node samples were taken from the axillary draining lymph nodes of breast cancer patients. The germline V gene (reference sequence) yields SEHNR for CDR1 and FQNEAQ for CDR2. Taken from cysteine to phenylalanine, the CDR3 has 13 residues. Only the CDR3 part of the read is kept: 39 bases, read in frame from the first base. The V end loses 6 bases and the J end loses 4 bases, and a stretch of 10 bases separates them.

This clonotype was found many times. Its antigen is still unknown. Per-base quality was not reported, and no clone a single base away is much larger than it. The clonotype comes from a female donor with breast cancer. Some clones in this sample may be carry-over from other donors' samples. The sample consisted of axillary lymph node tissue. The V gene is TRBV7-9 and the J gene is TRBJ2-1; matching of 5 bases hints at TRBD1 as the D gene. The nucleotide sequence reads as follows: TGTGCCAGCAGGAAGGGGCCATACAATGAGCAGTTCTTC. The resulting protein is CASRKGPYNEQFF.